Listed here are 29 T cell receptor beta chains from one sample, sequenced in a study of CD8+CD57+ T cells in acquired aplastic anemia. The template used for profiling TCR beta VDJ and CDR3 was genomic DNA. TCRdb called the reads again in MiXCR, with one record for every CDR3 protein. The repertoire includes approximately 270,000 distinct CDR3 sequences, around 60% of them detected once, and 7.5% to 9% sits in the top ten. Sequenced input: sorted CD4+, CD8+, or CD8+CD57+ T cells (not recorded which) from PBMCs. The receptors were sampled from a human donor with severe aplastic anemia or a healthy control (not recorded which).

This clonotype was counted many times. The gene calls are TRBV4-2 and TRBJ1-1; tentative D call: TRBD1 (6 bases). There are 15 residues in the CDR3. Germline CDR1 reads LGHNA; CDR2 reads YNFKEQ. The V and J ends lost 3 bases and 0 bases respectively, with 11 bases between them. The CDR3 DNA follows: TGTGCCAGCAGCCACACAACAGGGATGAACACTGAAGCTTTCTTT. Translation: CASSHTTGMNTEAFF.

A remark on this clonotype: The germline gene is not matched at one end of the junction; a read error may be the cause. The chain recombines TRBV5-1 with TRBJ2-7, with D perhaps TRBD2 (5 bases). This CDR3 comprises 13 residues. Germline CDR1 is SGHRS and CDR2 is YFSETQ. As DNA, the CDR3 is TGTGCCAGCAGCAACATCCGGGGTAACGAGCAGTACTTC. This sequence encodes CASSNIRGNEQYF.

The chain joins TRBV12-3 or TRBV12-4 to TRBJ2-1; 7 nucleotides align to TRBD2. V was pared by 9 bases and J by 2 bases, with 7 bases of the junction left unmatched. This CDR3 has 14 residues. CDR3 residues: CASSGLAAYNEQFF. The CDR3 DNA sequence: TGTGCCAGTAGTGGGCTAGCGGCCTACAATGAGCAGTTCTTC.

This clonotype came up many times. This chain connects TRBV20-1 to TRBJ2-1; D assignment may be TRBD1 or TRBD2 (6 bases each). The germline V and J ends were trimmed by 1 base and 11 bases, with 12 bases remaining between them. The CDR3 totals 12 residues. Germline loops: CDR1 DFQATT, CDR2 SNEGSKA (reference sequence). CDR3 sequence reads: CSARAGGRKQFF. The CDR3, as DNA: TGCAGTGCTAGAGCCGGGGGCAGAAAGCAGTTCTTC.

There are a few counts of this clonotype. In DNA, the CDR3 is TGTGCCAGCAGCACAACACAGGGGGCGAAGGGCTACGAGCAGTACTTC. This encodes CASSTTQGAKGYEQYF. The gene calls are TRBV7-9 and TRBJ2-7, with TRBD1 identical over 9 bases. CDR3 length equals 16 residues. CDR1 and CDR2 (germline): SEHNR, FQNEAQ (reference sequence). Trimming removed 5 bases from V and 3 bases from J; junction bases left unmatched: 11.

The rearrangement uses TRBV19 and TRBJ2-5; 12 bases agree with TRBD2. V lost 4 bases to trimming and J lost 0 bases; unmatched junction nucleotides: 3. The V gene's germline CDR1 is LNHDA and CDR2 SQIVND (reference sequence). The CDR3 runs to 16 residues. The CDR3 DNA is TGTGCCAGTAGTACCTGGACTAGCGGGGACCAAGAGACCCAGTACTTC. Its translation is CASSTWTSGDQETQYF. Supplemented by reference TRBV19 and TRBJ2-5, the full variable domain reads DGGITQSPKYLFRKEGQNVTLSCEQNLNHDAMYWYRQDPGQGLRLIYYSQIVNDFQKGDIAEGYSVSREKKESFPLTVTSAQKNPTAFYLCASSTWTSGDQETQYFGPGTRLLVL.

This clonotype was counted ten times or more. The V gene is TRBV15, the J gene TRBJ1-2; 11 bases agree with TRBD1. The CDR3 loop spans 16 amino acids. Looked up from germline, CDR1 is LNHNV and CDR2 is YYDKDF (reference sequence). Germline trimming cut 2 bases from V and 8 bases from J; bases unmatched to any gene: 10. The CDR3 protein is CATSRRIGQGAEGYTF. The CDR3 nucleotides read TGTGCCACCAGCAGACGAATCGGACAGGGGGCGGAGGGCTACACCTTC.

The chain links TRBV25-1 to TRBJ2-7; D is unclear. V lost 1 base and J 7 bases, leaving 17 bases between the germline ends. Looked up from germline, CDR1 is MGHDK and CDR2 is SYGVNS. There are 15 residues in the CDR3. The CDR3 sequence: CASSESRTGLEEQYF. CDR3 in DNA: TGTGCCAGCAGTGAATCAAGGACGGGCCTGGAAGAGCAGTACTTC.

This chain joins TRBV5-1 and TRBJ2-1; 8 nucleotides align to TRBD2. Germline CDR1 SGHRS, CDR2 YFSETQ. The CDR3 loop spans 15 amino acids. The V gene end was trimmed by 7 bases and the J gene end by 4 bases; junction bases not matched to a gene: 10. DNA of the CDR3: TGCGCCAGCTACTCGGGAGGGCCGAGGTACAATGAGCAGTTCTTC. Amino acid sequence: CASYSGGPRYNEQFF. Filled out from reference TRBV5-1 and TRBJ2-1, the complete variable domain reads KAGVTQTPRYLIKTRGQQVTLSCSPISGHRSVSWYQQTPGQGLQFLFEYFSETQRNKGNFPGRFSGRQFSNSRSEMNVSTLELGDSALYLCASYSGGPRYNEQFFGPGTRLTVL.

J is TRBJ2-5 and V is TRBV20-1; 7 bases fit TRBD1. With 1 base clipped from V and 10 bases from J, the junction kept 12 bases outside the gene matches. The CDR3 loop spans 14 amino acids. Per germline, CDR1 DFQATT and CDR2 SNEGSKA (reference sequence). DNA for the CDR3: TGCAGTGCTAGAGCTTCTGAAAGGGGACAGAACCAGTACTTC. Protein: CSARASERGQNQYF.

V gene TRBV7-9 combines with J gene TRBJ1-2, with unresolved D. CDR3 length equals 15 residues. Germline V CDR1 and CDR2: SEHNR, FQNEAQ (reference sequence). The V end lost 8 bases, the J end lost 4 bases, and 20 bases lay between the germline ends. The CDR3 here is CASQPPGPTSYGYTF. The CDR3 region has the DNA TGTGCCAGCCAGCCGCCAGGACCAACTTCCTATGGCTACACCTTC.

J is TRBJ2-7 and V is TRBV7-9, with D hard to call. This CDR3 is built from 13 residues. Trimming took off 3 bases at V and 2 bases at J, with 8 bases between the two ends. CDR1 and CDR2 from the germline V gene are SEHNR and FQNEAQ (reference sequence). The CDR3 DNA reads TGTGCCAGCAGCTTTGAGCCTACCTACGAGCAGTACTTC. It is translated as CASSFEPTYEQYF.

This clonotype was detected many times. The chain carries TRBV6-5 and TRBJ2-7; 14 bases fit TRBD2. Germline V gives CDR1 MNHEY, CDR2 SVGAGI. The junction had 12 bases not matched to a gene; V was cut back by 6 bases and J by 2 bases. The CDR3 has 18 amino acids. The CDR3 DNA reads TGTGCCAGCAGCCCCCCGGGACTAGCGGGGGCCGTTCCCTACGAGCAGTACTTC. Translation gives CASSPPGLAGAVPYEQYF.

The CDR3 DNA reads TGTGCCATCAGTGGGACAGGGGGAGGAGACACCATATATTTT. It encodes CAISGTGGGDTIYF. V usage is TRBV10-3 and J usage is TRBJ1-3, with 10 bases aligning to TRBD1. Germline trimming cut 4 bases from V and 8 bases from J; bases unmatched to any gene: 5. The CDR3 is made up of 14 amino acids. CDR1 is ENHRY and CDR2 is SYGVKD in the germline V gene.

Note on this clonotype: An end of the junction does not agree with germline; a read error may underlie this. The gene calls are TRBV7-9 and TRBJ1-2; D ambiguous. The CDR3 is 13 amino acids. Germline V gene data show CDR1 as SEHNR and CDR2 as FQNEAQ (reference sequence). The DNA for the CDR3 is TGCGCCAGCAGCTTTGCAGGAGGTGATGGCTACACCTTC. It yields the protein CASSFAGGDGYTF.

This clonotype was recorded a few times. The chain is built from TRBV25-1 and TRBJ2-6, with TRBD1 identical over 8 bases. The V gene's germline CDR1 is MGHDK and CDR2 SYGVNS. The CDR3 spans 17 residues. V was clipped by 5 bases and J by 0 bases; unmatched bases: 6. The CDR3 loop reads CASSPRTGISGANVLTF. CDR3 DNA: TGTGCCAGCAGTCCGAGGACAGGGATCTCTGGGGCCAACGTCCTGACTTTC.

This clonotype has a count of ten or more. The V and J genes are TRBV7-8 and TRBJ2-2; 9 nucleotides agree with TRBD1. The CDR3 consists of 15 residues. The V gene's germline CDR1 is SGHVS and CDR2 FQNEAQ. Trimming took 5 bases from V and 8 from J; bases not matched to a gene: 9. CDR3 bases: TGTGCCAGCAGCACCACGACAGGGGGTCGAGGGGAGCTGTTTTTT. Translated: CASSTTTGGRGELFF.

This clonotype was detected many times. The V call is TRBV18, the J call TRBJ1-4; D may be TRBD1 (5 bases). CDR1 and CDR2 (germline): KGHSH, LQKENI. V lost 4 bases, J lost 4 bases, and 7 bases lay in between. The length of the CDR3 is 13 residues. CDR3: CASSRDSNEKLFF. The CDR3 DNA follows: TGTGCCAGCTCACGTGACAGTAATGAAAAACTGTTTTTT. The full variable domain, with the rest looked up from reference TRBV18 and TRBJ1-4, is NAGVMQNPRHLVRRRGQEARLRCSPMKGHSHVYWYRQLPEEGLKFMVYLQKENIIDESGMPKERFSAEFPKEGPSILRIQQVVRGDSAAYFCASSRDSNEKLFFGSGTQLSVL.

This clonotype showed up just a few times. The V and J genes are TRBV2 and TRBJ1-6, with TRBD1 matching 11 bases. Germline V gene sequence: CDR1 SNHLY, CDR2 FYNNEI. The CDR3 extends over 15 amino acids. The ends lost 4 bases at V and 10 bases at J; junction bases unmatched: 6. Here the CDR3 reads CASSARDRGSSPLHF. CDR3 bases: TGTGCCAGCAGTGCCCGGGACAGGGGGAGCTCACCCCTCCACTTT.

This clonotype was recorded many times. The chain has TRBV20-1 and TRBJ1-4; possible D gene TRBD1, 6 bases. Trimming left V 0 bases short and J 0 bases short, with 11 bases between. Germline CDR1 reads DFQATT; CDR2 reads SNEGSKA (reference sequence). The length of the CDR3 is 16 residues. For the CDR3, the DNA is TGCAGTGCTAGAGATAGGACAGATCCAACTAATGAAAAACTGTTTTTT. This translates into CSARDRTDPTNEKLFF.

In its sample, this clonotype was seen a few times. The chain couples TRBV7-4 to TRBJ2-5; D is unclear. Germline CDR1 is SGHVT and CDR2 is SQSDAQ. This CDR3 comprises 13 residues. Trimming stripped 0 bases from V and 4 bases from J, with 6 bases between. The CDR3: CASSLAEGETQYF. CDR3 coding DNA: TGTGCCAGCAGCTTAGCGGAAGGAGAGACCCAGTACTTC.

The chain is built from TRBV12-3 or TRBV12-4 and TRBJ2-1, with 12 positions matching TRBD2. With 2 bases clipped from V and 8 bases from J, the junction kept 19 bases outside the gene matches. This CDR3 spans 20 amino acids. The CDR3 sequence is CASSLSRVGASGRARDEQFF. CDR3 coding DNA: TGTGCCAGCAGTTTATCCAGGGTAGGGGCTAGCGGGAGGGCTCGGGATGAGCAGTTCTTC.

This chain connects TRBV10-2 to TRBJ1-6; TRBD1 might be the D (5 bases). The CDR3 is 14 residues long. CDR1 is WSHSY, CDR2 SAAADI, per germline. Trimming cost V 6 bases and J 8 bases, with 14 bases left between them. This CDR3 reads CASRTGTAHSPLHF. CDR3 nucleotides: TGCGCCAGCAGAACCGGGACCGCTCATTCACCCCTCCACTTT.

Concerning this clonotype: One end of the junction is discordant with germline, which a read error may explain. This rearrangement joins TRBV20-1 to TRBJ1-1; TRBD1 agrees at 7 bases. The CDR3 runs 14 residues. CDR1 DFQATT and CDR2 SNEGSKA come from the germline V gene (reference sequence). CDR3: CSARPGGTNNEAFF. Here the CDR3 DNA reads TGCAGTGCTAGACCAGGGGGTACAAACAATGAAGCTTTCTTT.

V usage is TRBV7-9 and J usage is TRBJ2-3; 8 bases match TRBD1. Germline loops: CDR1 SEHNR, CDR2 FQNEAQ (reference sequence). This CDR3 has 15 residues. The V gene end was trimmed by 1 base and the J gene end by 11 bases; junction bases not matched to a gene: 11. CDR3 coding DNA: TGTGCCAGCAGCTTAGTCAGGGGGCTTAACAATAAGCAGTATTTT. Translating it yields CASSLVRGLNNKQYF.

This clonotype came up many times. CDR3 in DNA: TGTGCCATCAGTGAAACAGGGGAGGGGTATGGCTACACCTTC. Its translation is CAISETGEGYGYTF. The chain carries TRBV10-3 and TRBJ1-2; 7 bases fit TRBD1. Germline-derived CDR1 and CDR2 are ENHRY and SYGVKD. The V gene end was trimmed by 3 bases and the J gene end by 5 bases; junction bases not matched to a gene: 6. This CDR3 is built from 14 residues.

Turning to this clonotype: A read error may produce the germline difference seen at one junction end. This chain links TRBV7-9 with TRBJ2-3, with TRBD2 matching over 9 bases. CDR3 length: 17 residues. From germline, CDR1 is SEHNR and CDR2 FQNEAQ (reference sequence). Here the CDR3 DNA reads TGTGCCAGCAGCGTAGCTTTAGCGGGGGCCCGCACAGATACGCAGTATTTT. It codes for CASSVALAGARTDTQYF.

The chain employs TRBV7-2 and TRBJ1-3; D perhaps matches TRBD1 (5 bases). This CDR3 spans 16 amino acids. CDR1 SGHTA and CDR2 FQGNSA come from the germline V gene. Trimming pared 6 bases from V and 0 bases from J, leaving 15 bases between. The CDR3 DNA follows: TGTGCCAGCAGACCTGGGGGTTGGGGCTCTGGAAACACCATATATTTT. Protein product: CASRPGGWGSGNTIYF.

The chain couples TRBV3-1 to TRBJ2-1; 8 bases are a match to TRBD2. The germline V gene has CDR1 LGHDT and CDR2 YNNKEL (reference sequence). This CDR3 region has 13 residues. V gave up 7 bases and J gave up 6 bases; unmatched junction bases: 5. CDR3 region: CASKPGLVNEQFF. The CDR3 nucleotides are TGTGCCAGCAAACCGGGACTAGTCAATGAGCAGTTCTTC.